These 17 T cell receptor beta chains were all obtained from the same sample, sequenced in a study of cytomegalovirus exposure and HLA in healthy donors. Use of 60 Vbeta and 13 Jbeta primers characterized the PCR. Assay used: immunoSEQ multiplex PCR; TCRdb lists only in-frame clones, some missing. This sample has 130,000 or so clones; 65% to 80% occur once, and the top ten carry approximately 5.5%. Sequenced input: PBMCs. The source of these receptors is a man younger than 30 in good health and CMV-seropositive.

The chain has TRBV19 and TRBJ2-2; TRBD2 agrees at 9 bases. Germline V gene lookup returns CDR1 LNHDA and CDR2 SQIVND (reference sequence). V was clipped by 8 bases and J by 7 bases; unmatched bases: 14. This CDR3 spans 16 amino acids. In DNA form, the CDR3 reads TGTGCCAGTTGGGAGGGGAGCGGGGGGCCTGACGGGGAGCTGTTTTTT. It is translated as CASWEGSGGPDGELFF.

The chain is built from TRBV6-5 and TRBJ1-1, with D possibly being TRBD1 (6 bases). Trimming took 2 bases from V and 1 from J, leaving 8 bases between them. From germline, CDR1 is MNHEY and CDR2 SVGAGI. CDR3 length: 14 amino acids. CDR3 nucleotides: TGTGCCAGCAGTTACGTACAGGGGAACACTGAAGCTTTCTTT. It specifies CASSYVQGNTEAFF.

The chain has TRBV19 and TRBJ1-1; tentatively, D is TRBD1 (6 bases). This CDR3 has 16 residues. The germline CDR1 and CDR2 sequences are LNHDA and SQIVND (reference sequence). Deletions cut 5 bases from V and 3 bases from J, with 19 bases between. This chain's CDR3 is CASSVAYRESDTEAFF. Written as DNA, the CDR3 is TGTGCCAGTAGTGTCGCGTACAGGGAGTCGGACACTGAAGCTTTCTTT.

The chain combines TRBV25-1 with TRBJ1-6; D is uncertain. The V end lost 5 bases, the J end lost 0 bases, and 8 bases lay between the germline ends. The germline V gene has CDR1 MGHDK and CDR2 SYGVNS. CDR3 size: 15 residues. The CDR3 nucleotides read TGTGCCAGCAGTTCGAGCCTCTCCTATAATTCACCCCTCCACTTT. This sequence encodes CASSSSLSYNSPLHF.

V gene TRBV30 combines with J gene TRBJ1-2, with D unresolved. Trimming stripped 4 bases from V and 1 base from J, with 13 bases between. There are 14 residues in the CDR3. Germline loops: CDR1 GTSNPN, CDR2 SVGIG (reference sequence). CDR3 in DNA: TGTGCCTGGAAGATAGACACCTTTAACTATGGCTACACCTTC. Translated: CAWKIDTFNYGYTF.

The chain combines TRBV5-1 with TRBJ1-3, with D maybe TRBD1 (6 bases). Germline V gene data show CDR1 as SGHRS and CDR2 as YFSETQ. V lost 6 bases and J 0 bases, leaving 16 bases between the germline ends. The CDR3 covers 16 residues. CDR3 in amino acids: CASTPGAGASGNTIYF. In nucleotides, the CDR3 is TGCGCCAGCACCCCGGGCGCGGGGGCCTCTGGAAACACCATATATTTT.

This chain links TRBV2 with TRBJ2-5, with D possibly being TRBD1 (6 bases). Per the germline V gene, CDR1 is SNHLY and CDR2 is FYNNEI. The CDR3 is 16 amino acids. The V gene lost 2 bases and the J gene lost 2 bases, with 15 bases spanning the gap. CDR3 nucleotides: TGTGCCAGCAGTGAAATAGGGACATCCTATCAAGAGACCCAGTACTTC. This gives the protein CASSEIGTSYQETQYF.

CDR3 coding DNA: TGTGCCAGCAGCGTAGAGGCAGGCCTCCAAGAGACCCAGTACTTC. Its protein is CASSVEAGLQETQYF. The V gene is TRBV9, the J gene TRBJ2-5; D ambiguous. Germline CDR1 and CDR2: SGDLS and YYNGEE. V was clipped by 0 bases and J by 1 base, with 10 bases between them. This CDR3 is built from 15 residues.

Regarding this clone: Other DNA sequences of this sample code for an identical CDR3. The chain carries TRBV10-2 and TRBJ1-1, with a possible D match to TRBD1 (5 bases). With 3 bases removed from V and 0 bases from J, the gap between germline ends came to 5 bases. Germline CDR1 and CDR2: WSHSY and SAAADI. The CDR3 covers 13 residues. This CDR3 reads CASSDRVNTEAFF. In DNA, the CDR3 is TGCGCCAGCAGTGACAGGGTGAACACTGAAGCTTTCTTT.

J is TRBJ2-5 and V is TRBV4-2, with 11 bases lining up with TRBD2. J was trimmed by 2 bases and V by 6 bases; bases with no gene match: 5. Germline CDR1 and CDR2: LGHNA and YNFKEQ. The CDR3 is 15 amino acids. DNA for the CDR3: TGTGCCAGCAGGCCCCGACTAGCGGGACAAGAGACCCAGTACTTC. Amino acids: CASRPRLAGQETQYF.

The chain carries TRBV29-1 and TRBJ2-7; tentatively, D is TRBD1 (7 bases). The CDR3 loop spans 12 amino acids. Per the germline V gene, CDR1 is SQVTM and CDR2 is ANQGSEA. V dropped 6 bases and J dropped 1 base, with 10 bases sitting between them. CDR3 nucleotide sequence: TGCAGCGTCGGGGGACAGTCCTACGAGCAGTACTTC. Its protein is CSVGGQSYEQYF.

The chain employs TRBV27 and TRBJ2-7; perhaps TRBD1 as D (6 bases). Germline CDR1 MNHEY, CDR2 SMNVEV (reference sequence). The CDR3 is 14 residues long. Trimming took off 6 bases at V and 2 bases at J, with 14 bases between the two ends. The CDR3 region has the DNA TGTGCCAGCAGAATACGAGGGGGTACCTACGAGCAGTACTTC. The encoded protein is CASRIRGGTYEQYF.

This clone came up a few times. The chain employs TRBV2 and TRBJ2-7; a weak D match, TRBD1 (5 bases). Per the germline V gene, CDR1 is SNHLY and CDR2 is FYNNEI. Trimming cost V 5 bases and J 0 bases, with 14 bases left between them. The CDR3 consists of 15 residues. For the CDR3, the DNA is TGTGCCAGCAGTCGCGACAGTCCAAGCTCCTACGAGCAGTACTTC. Translation gives CASSRDSPSSYEQYF.

The V gene is TRBV6-6, the J gene TRBJ2-1, with TRBD1 matching over 8 bases. CDR1 and CDR2 (germline): MNHNY, SVGAGI (reference sequence). This CDR3 has 12 residues. V lost 0 bases, J lost 14 bases, and 3 bases stayed unmatched. The CDR3 sequence is CASSYSPGGKFF. CDR3 coding DNA: TGTGCCAGCAGTTACTCGCCAGGGGGCAAGTTCTTC.

This clone came up a few times. The genes are TRBV29-1 and TRBJ2-7; tentative D call: TRBD1 (6 bases). CDR3 size: 14 residues. Germline CDR1 reads SQVTM; CDR2 reads ANQGSEA. The V end was cut by 5 bases, the J end by 3 bases, with 17 bases between. CDR3 protein: CSVYATGQNYEQYF. As DNA, the CDR3 is TGCAGCGTTTACGCTACAGGACAGAACTACGAGCAGTACTTC.

The chain couples TRBV20-1 to TRBJ2-5; 9 nucleotides match TRBD1. The germline V gene has CDR1 DFQATT and CDR2 SNEGSKA (reference sequence). The CDR3 consists of 10 residues. The CDR3, as DNA: TGCAGCACAGGGGGCGAGACCCAGTACTTC. Amino acid sequence: CSTGGETQYF.

The chain uses TRBV29-1 and TRBJ2-1; the match to TRBD1 covers 7 bases. CDR1 is SQVTM, CDR2 ANQGSEA, per germline. With 7 bases clipped from V and 5 bases from J, the junction kept 5 bases outside the gene matches. The CDR3 spans 12 residues. As DNA, the CDR3 is TGCAGCGGGGGACAGCGAGACAATGAGCAGTTCTTC. Its translation is CSGGQRDNEQFF.